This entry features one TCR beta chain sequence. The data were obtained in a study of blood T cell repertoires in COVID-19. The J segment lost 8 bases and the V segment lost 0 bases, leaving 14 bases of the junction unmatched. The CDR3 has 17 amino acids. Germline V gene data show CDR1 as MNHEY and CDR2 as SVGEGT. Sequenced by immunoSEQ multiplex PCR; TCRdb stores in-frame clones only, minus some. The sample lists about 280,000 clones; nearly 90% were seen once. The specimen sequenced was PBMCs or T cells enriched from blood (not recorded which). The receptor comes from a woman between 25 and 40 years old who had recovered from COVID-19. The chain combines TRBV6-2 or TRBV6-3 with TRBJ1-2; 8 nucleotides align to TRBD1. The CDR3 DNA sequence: TGTGCCAGCAGTTACTCCCCCGGCGACAGGGGTTTGGGAGGCTACACCTTC. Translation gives CASSYSPGDRGLGGYTF.